This T cell receptor (beta chain) was sequenced during a study of T cells in women clearing cervical HPV infection (dated by TCRdb to 2017 to 2018). Study-level background: Cases were 20 to 25 women with histologically confirmed HPV16-related CIN3 or worse, including a couple of invasive cancers. Median age was 34 years in cases versus 38 to 45 in controls, and baseline characteristics did not differ significantly. The parent cohort enrolled about 10,000 women aged 18 or older in Guanacaste, Costa Rica, in about 1993 to 1995 and followed the women for roughly 7 years. Quality controls consisted of five blinded duplicates per group, for a total of around 60 samples made up of 50 or so participants and ten or so replicates. Blood from cases was collected at the visit at which the lesion was first identified, whereas blood from controls was collected once infection was no longer detected. Since HLA typing was available for only a few women, HLA type could not be ruled out as a confounder. The exploratory proof-of-principle case-control study was nested within the Guanacaste HPV Natural History Study in Costa Rica and compared TCR repertoires across cervical HPV16 outcomes. Cases were matched to controls by age within five years and by the year the sample was collected. The controls were fewer than 30 women whose single incident HPV16 infection cleared within 12 months with no development of precancer or cancer. For cases, the median interval between lesion detection and blood sampling was about 160 days, with an interquartile range of about 85 to 220 days.

Paper-wide results and their limitations: Random forest classifiers combining richness and V gene abundances distinguished cases from controls with an estimated AUC of more than 0.8. T-cell numbers per sample were unknown, so richness differences could reflect varying T-cell content rather than repertoire biology. The cross-sectional design could not show whether the associations came before the infection or were a result of it, and neither effector/memory subsets nor HPV-specific T cells were isolated. Lower TRBV6-7 relative abundance was observed in cases than in controls (roughly 0.12% versus 0.15%; Bonferroni P = 0.0008). Across sequencing depths, CIN3+ cases showed significantly higher TCR repertoire richness than controls, but evenness did not differ between the groups.

As for this clone: Its antigen is unknown. The CDR3 extends 3 residues past the end of the read, so its final part is completed from the germline J gene.

Every participant had a single incident cervical HPV16 infection, and prevalent HPV16 infections were excluded. Cervical HPV DNA was detected by MY09/MY11 PCR and genotyped by dot-blot hybridization. Around 16 mL of heparinized blood was centrifuged, after which the buffy coat was aliquoted, frozen at -30 degrees C, and then stored at -80 degrees C. QIAGEN kits were used to extract genomic DNA from buffy coat specimens. CDR1 and CDR2 (DFQATT, SNEGSKA) derive from the germline V gene (reference sequence). The CDR3 spans 13 residues, from the cysteine through the phenylalanine. Shown are 30 bases from within the CDR3, in frame from base 1. V and J are trimmed by 5 bases and 5 bases, and the gene matches miss 3 bases of the junction. TCR beta CDR3 regions were amplified by multiplex PCR using the immunoSEQ assay from an average of about 1,200 ng genomic DNA per sample. Primer bias was corrected in the assay by using a complete synthetic TCR repertoire to establish an amplification baseline. The amplicons were sequenced using the Illumina platform. In the authors' own workflow: Error correction of the sequences involved clustering with frequency ratios plus a modified nearest-neighbor algorithm, after which the sequences were analyzed in the immunoSEQ Analyzer using IMGT gene definitions. At each rarefaction depth, TCR richness and evenness were averaged over 20 rarefaction repeats, and samples with fewer sequences than the depth were excluded. Wilcoxon rank sum tests with FDR correction were used to compare relative abundances of V, D and J genes between the groups. Blinded duplicates gave an intraclass correlation of over 90% for TCR richness and an average of approximately 83% across 70 or so gene segments. The immuneACCESS repertoire file appears here via TCRdb, limited to in-frame rearrangements. These files lack a portion of the clones; in checked studies, under half of the deficit traces to unresolved V genes, and the cause of the others is not known. The V and J calls and clone size come from that table; D and trimming were worked out from the DNA. The sample's table lists a count of tens of thousands of clones. Together, the top ten hold approximately 3.7% of the sample.

Sample: blood buffy coat. This TCR was sampled from a woman between 18 and 69 years old with a cervical HPV16 infection that either progressed to CIN3+ or cleared (not recorded which). Here the chain combines TRBV20-1 and TRBJ1-5; 10 central nucleotides agree with TRBD1. For the CDR3, the sequence is CSAQDRGDQPQHF. The sequenced part of the CDR3 DNA is TGCAGTGCTCAGGACAGGGGGGATCAGCCC.